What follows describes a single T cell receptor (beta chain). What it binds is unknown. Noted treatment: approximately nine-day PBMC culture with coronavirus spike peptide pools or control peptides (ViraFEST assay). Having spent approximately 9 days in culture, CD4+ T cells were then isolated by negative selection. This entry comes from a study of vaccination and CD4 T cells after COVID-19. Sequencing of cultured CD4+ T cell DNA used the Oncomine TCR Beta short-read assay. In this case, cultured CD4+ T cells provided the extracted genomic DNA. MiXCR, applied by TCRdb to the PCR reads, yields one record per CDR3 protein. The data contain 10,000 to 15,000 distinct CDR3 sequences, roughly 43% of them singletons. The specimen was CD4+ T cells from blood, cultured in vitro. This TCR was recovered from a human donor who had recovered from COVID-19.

The CDR3 region has the DNA TGCAGTGCTAGGACTAGCGGGAGCGAGACCCAGTACTTC. Translating gives CSARTSGSETQYF. The genes are TRBV20-1 and TRBJ2-5, with TRBD2 matching over 12 bases. The germline V gene encodes CDR1 DFQATT and CDR2 SNEGSKA (reference sequence). The CDR3 length is 13 residues. V dropped 3 bases and J dropped 5; count of bases not matched to a gene: 1.